This passage covers 21 T cell receptor beta chains from one sample sequenced in a study of T cells after yellow fever vaccination. In TCRdb, the 5' RACE reads were re-called with MiXCR into one record per CDR3 protein. Of fewer than 650,000 distinct CDR3 sequences in the sample, 21% are singletons; the top ten hold 16%. Sample: PBMCs, taken less than 25 days after the first yellow fever vaccination. These receptors were collected from a young man who received the YFV17D yellow fever vaccine.

The V and J genes are TRBV28 and TRBJ2-7; TRBD1 agrees at 8 bases. V lost 7 bases and J lost 12; bases outside the gene matches: 14. The CDR3 loop spans 13 amino acids. Germline V CDR1 and CDR2: MDHEN, SYDVKM. CDR3 residues: CASTRPFRQGWYV. In nucleotides, the CDR3 is TGTGCCAGCACCCGGCCCTTCCGACAGGGGTGGTACGTC.

This clonotype appeared a few times. The rearrangement joins TRBV5-4 to TRBJ2-7, with TRBD1 matching 10 bases. The CDR3 sequence is 15 residues long. Germline V gene sequence: CDR1 SGHNT, CDR2 YYREEE (reference sequence). Germline trimming cut 4 bases from V and 3 bases from J; bases unmatched to any gene: 7. CDR3 sequence: CASSIFRDRGYEQYF. The DNA of the CDR3 is TGTGCCAGCAGCATATTCCGGGACAGGGGCTACGAGCAGTACTTC.

This clonotype was counted a few times. The chain uses TRBV4-2 and TRBJ2-3; tentative D call: TRBD2 (5 bases). V lost 1 base, J lost 6 bases, and 8 bases lay in between. The CDR3 is made up of 13 amino acids. Germline V gene data show CDR1 as LGHNA and CDR2 as YNFKEQ. This chain's CDR3 is CASSQGESDTQYF. The CDR3 DNA sequence: TGTGCCAGCAGCCAAGGGGAGAGTGATACGCAGTATTTT.

The chain combines TRBV4-2 with TRBJ1-4; D remains ambiguous. Deletions cut 8 bases from V and 0 bases from J, with 10 bases between. The germline CDR1 and CDR2 sequences are LGHNA and YNFKEQ. The CDR3 extends over 14 amino acids. This chain's CDR3 is CASGPGTTNEKLFF. CDR3 nucleotides: TGTGCCAGCGGCCCCGGGACAACTAATGAAAAACTGTTTTTT.

This chain links TRBV7-9 with TRBJ2-1; D might be TRBD1 (6 bases). Per germline, CDR1 SEHNR and CDR2 FQNEAQ (reference sequence). Trimming left V 5 bases short and J 3 bases short, with 14 bases between. The CDR3 runs to 15 residues. The CDR3 is CASSQQGKRYNEQFF. As DNA, the CDR3 is TGTGCCAGCAGCCAGCAGGGGAAACGCTACAATGAGCAGTTCTTC.

The sample holds a few counts of this clonotype. The chain joins TRBV21-1 to TRBJ1-1; the table's D call TRBD1 went unverified against the DNA. TRBV21-1 is shown as a pseudogene. The CDR3 spans 13 residues. Written as DNA, the CDR3 is TGTGCCAGCAGCACCACCGCGACAGACAAAGCTTTCTTT. This gives the protein CASSTTATDKAFF.

V usage is TRBV28 and J usage is TRBJ2-3; 7 bases align to TRBD2. The CDR3 totals 13 residues. CDR1 and CDR2 (germline): MDHEN, SYDVKM. Losses at the gene ends were 2 bases for V and 14 bases for J; bases not matched to a gene: 10. Here the CDR3 DNA reads TGTGCCAGCAGTTTAAATGTTCCGACTAGCACGTATTTT. This codes for CASSLNVPTSTYF.

There are a few counts of this clonotype. V is TRBV12-3 or TRBV12-4 and J is TRBJ2-7; no firm D call. This CDR3 region has 12 residues. V dropped 4 bases and J dropped 6 bases, with 10 bases sitting between them. CDR3 protein: CASSSDIAEQYF. For the CDR3, the DNA is TGTGCCAGCAGTTCCGACATCGCCGAGCAGTACTTC.

This clonotype has ten or more counts. One end of the junction does not line up with germline, which may come from a read error. The V gene is TRBV7-9, the J gene TRBJ1-1, with D unresolved. This CDR3 spans 12 amino acids. The V gene's germline CDR1 is SEHNR and CDR2 FQNEAQ (reference sequence). The DNA of the CDR3 is TGTGCCAGCAGTTTAGTCGACACTGAAGCTTTCTTT. This encodes CASSLVDTEAFF. Using reference TRBV7-9 and TRBJ1-1 for the parts outside the CDR3, the full variable domain is DTGVSQNPRHKITKRGQNVTFRCDPISEHNRLYWYRQTLGQGPEFLTYFQNEAQLEKSRLLSDRFSAERPKGSFSTLEIQRTEQGDSAMYLCASSLVDTEAFFGQGTRLTVV.

This sequence joins TRBV5-1 and TRBJ2-2, with D unresolved. Per germline, CDR1 SGHRS and CDR2 YFSETQ. The CDR3 covers 12 residues. The V and J ends lost 1 base and 8 bases respectively, with 6 bases between them. CDR3 in amino acids: CASSLPEGELFF. CDR3 coding DNA: TGCGCCAGCAGCTTGCCGGAAGGGGAGCTGTTTTTT.

This chain joins TRBV20-1 and TRBJ2-1; 8 bases fit TRBD2. From germline, CDR1 is DFQATT and CDR2 SNEGSKA (reference sequence). The CDR3 is 15 amino acids. The J segment lost 8 bases and the V segment lost 4 bases, leaving 13 bases of the junction unmatched. CDR3 DNA sequence: TGCAGTGCTATACGGGTAGCGGGGTTTCTAGATGAGCAGTTCTTC. Amino acid sequence: CSAIRVAGFLDEQFF.

On this clonotype itself: A read error may account for a junction end that differs from germline. The chain is built from TRBV7-6 and TRBJ2-3; 9 nucleotides line up with TRBD2. This CDR3 is 15 amino acids long. The V gene's germline CDR1 is SGHVS and CDR2 FNYEAQ. The CDR3 coding sequence is TGTGCCAGCAGCGTAGCGGGGGTGAGCACAGATACGCAGTATTTT. Protein sequence: CASSVAGVSTDTQYF.

This chain links TRBV2 with TRBJ2-7, with D possibly matching TRBD2 (5 bases). CDR3 length equals 15 residues. Per germline, CDR1 SNHLY and CDR2 FYNNEI. V shed 3 bases and J shed 0 bases, with 12 bases lying between them. The CDR3 protein is CASSEWVSASYEQYF. The CDR3 region has the DNA TGTGCCAGCAGTGAGTGGGTTAGCGCCTCCTACGAGCAGTACTTC.

In its sample, this clonotype was seen a few times. The chain joins TRBV10-3 to TRBJ1-6; no firm D call. Germline CDR1 ENHRY, CDR2 SYGVKD. V was clipped by 8 bases and J by 7 bases, with 18 bases between them. The CDR3 contains 15 residues. The CDR3 DNA follows: TGTGCCATCGCCGAGTTCGGGGTACCGAATTCACCCCTCCACTTT. Its protein product is CAIAEFGVPNSPLHF.

The J gene is TRBJ2-5, the V gene TRBV4-1; D gene ambiguous. V gave up 1 base and J gave up 5 bases, with 11 bases separating them. The germline V gene encodes CDR1 MGHRA and CDR2 YSYEKL. The CDR3 has 14 amino acids. Here the CDR3 reads CASSQVPPRETQYF. CDR3 coding DNA: TGCGCCAGCAGCCAAGTTCCGCCGAGGGAGACCCAGTACTTC.

The V call is TRBV14, the J call TRBJ2-7; no firm D call. This CDR3 region has 14 residues. Trimming removed 1 base at V and 1 base at J, with 8 bases between. The germline V gene encodes CDR1 SGHDN and CDR2 FVKESK. The CDR3: CASSQGSGSYEQYV. In DNA, the CDR3 is TGTGCCAGCAGCCAAGGGTCAGGATCCTACGAGCAGTACGTC.

This clonotype appeared a few times. The chain joins TRBV28 to TRBJ2-5; 11 bases are shared with TRBD2. The CDR3 extends over 13 amino acids. V gave up 10 bases and J gave up 9 bases; unmatched junction bases: 10. CDR1 and CDR2 (germline): MDHEN, SYDVKM. In nucleotides, the CDR3 is TGTGCCACTATAGTGACTAGCGGGGCGGCCCAGTACTTC. This encodes CATIVTSGAAQYF.

The chain uses TRBV12-3 or TRBV12-4 and TRBJ2-2, with D perhaps given as TRBD1 or TRBD2 (5 bases each). The V end was cut by 6 bases, the J end by 7 bases, with 24 bases between. This CDR3 has 17 amino acids. Here the CDR3 reads CASSQTVWGTYGGELFF. CDR3 bases: TGTGCCAGCAGCCAAACCGTTTGGGGGACGTACGGCGGGGAGCTGTTTTTT.

This clonotype was seen once. This chain uses TRBV7-2 with TRBJ2-5, with 8 bases that match TRBD2. V lost 5 bases, J lost 5 bases, and 16 bases stayed unmatched. The CDR3 sequence is 17 residues long. CDR1 is SGHTA, CDR2 FQGNSA, per germline. CDR3 in DNA: TGTGCCAGCAGCCCCCTCGGGGGGGCCCAGGGCGGTGAGACCCAGTACTTC. As protein: CASSPLGGAQGGETQYF.

This clonotype has only a few counts. The CDR3 reads CASSLVLGVPDTQYF. The DNA of the CDR3 is TGTGCCAGCAGCTTAGTCCTTGGGGTACCTGATACGCAGTATTTT. J is TRBJ2-3 and V is TRBV7-2; D uncertain. V lost 1 base and J lost 6, with 14 bases in between. The V gene's germline CDR1 is SGHTA and CDR2 FQGNSA. The CDR3 length is 15 residues.

A remark on this clonotype: This may come from a read error, since a much larger clone is one base off. This rearrangement joins TRBV7-2 to TRBJ1-1, with D maybe TRBD1 (5 bases). V gave up 7 bases and J gave up 3 bases, with 12 bases separating them. Looked up from germline, CDR1 is SGHTA and CDR2 is FQGNSA. This CDR3 is built from 13 residues. The CDR3 loop is CASTWGGDTEAFF. The CDR3 DNA reads as TGTGCCAGCACCTGGGGGGGGGACACTGAAGCTTTCTTT.